This TCR beta chain derives from a study of T cell responses to AZD1222 COVID-19 vaccine. Study results and caveats: Of the AZD1222 recipients, only 5 to 7 were seropositive at baseline. Clonal diversity may have been underestimated, and the donors were mostly white British, with more females than males. The study found vaccine-associated CD4 TCRs spanning spike, dominant at 160-218 and 743-854. Two AZD1222 doses significantly raised spike-specific TCR breadth and depth over controls.

The CDR3 loop spans 15 amino acids. The ends were cut back, 0 bases at V and 7 bases at J, with 15 bases in the middle. Germline V gives CDR1 LGHDT, CDR2 YNNKEL (reference sequence). TCRdb's table, derived via immunoSEQ multiplex PCR, lists solely in-frame clones and lacks some. The data contain under 200,000 clones, approximately 95% of them singletons. In regard to this clone: Its antigen is currently unknown.

The source material was peripheral blood, sampled on day 0 of AZD1222 vaccination. The chain recombines TRBV3-1 (or the pseudogene TRBV3-2) with TRBJ1-2; tentative D call: TRBD1 (5 bases). This receptor was identified in an adult in good health. The CDR3 nucleotides read TGTGCCAGCAGCCAAGAGGGCAGGGTGGGGTCTGGCTACACCTTC. This codes for CASSQEGRVGSGYTF.